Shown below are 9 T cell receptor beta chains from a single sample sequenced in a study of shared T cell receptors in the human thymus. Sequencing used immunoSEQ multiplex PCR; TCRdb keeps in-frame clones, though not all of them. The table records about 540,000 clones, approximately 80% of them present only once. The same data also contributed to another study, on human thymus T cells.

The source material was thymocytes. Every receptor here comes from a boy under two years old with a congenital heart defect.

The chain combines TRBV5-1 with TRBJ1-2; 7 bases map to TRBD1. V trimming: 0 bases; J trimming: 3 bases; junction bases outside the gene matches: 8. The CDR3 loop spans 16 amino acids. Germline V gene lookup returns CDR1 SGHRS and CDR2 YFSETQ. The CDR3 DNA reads TGCGCCAGCAGCTTGGTAGGGGGCGGAAGGGACTATGGCTACACCTTC. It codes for CASSLVGGGRDYGYTF. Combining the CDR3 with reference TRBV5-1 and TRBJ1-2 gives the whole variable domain KAGVTQTPRYLIKTRGQQVTLSCSPISGHRSVSWYQQTPGQGLQFLFEYFSETQRNKGNFPGRFSGRQFSNSRSEMNVSTLELGDSALYLCASSLVGGGRDYGYTFGSGTRLTVV.

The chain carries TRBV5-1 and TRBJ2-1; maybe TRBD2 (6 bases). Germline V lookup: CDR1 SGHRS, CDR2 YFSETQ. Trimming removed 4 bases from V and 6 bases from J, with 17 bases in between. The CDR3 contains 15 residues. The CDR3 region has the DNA TGCGCCAGCAGCCTCGGGACTCAGACTTCCAATGAGCAGTTCTTC. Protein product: CASSLGTQTSNEQFF. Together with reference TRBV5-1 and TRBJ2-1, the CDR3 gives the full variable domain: KAGVTQTPRYLIKTRGQQVTLSCSPISGHRSVSWYQQTPGQGLQFLFEYFSETQRNKGNFPGRFSGRQFSNSRSEMNVSTLELGDSALYLCASSLGTQTSNEQFFGPGTRLTVL.

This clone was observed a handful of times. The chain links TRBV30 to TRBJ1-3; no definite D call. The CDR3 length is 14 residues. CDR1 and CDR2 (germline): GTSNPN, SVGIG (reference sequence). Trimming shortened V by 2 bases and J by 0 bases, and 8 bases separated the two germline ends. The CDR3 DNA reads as TGTGCCTGGAGTTTAGAGGACTCTGGAAACACCATATATTTT. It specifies CAWSLEDSGNTIYF.

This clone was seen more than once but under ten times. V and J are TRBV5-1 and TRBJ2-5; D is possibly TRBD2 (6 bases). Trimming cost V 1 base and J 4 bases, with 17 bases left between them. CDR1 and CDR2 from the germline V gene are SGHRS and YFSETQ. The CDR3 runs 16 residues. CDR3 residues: CASSLRFWGVVETQYF. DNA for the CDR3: TGCGCCAGCAGCTTGAGATTCTGGGGGGTGGTAGAGACCCAGTACTTC.

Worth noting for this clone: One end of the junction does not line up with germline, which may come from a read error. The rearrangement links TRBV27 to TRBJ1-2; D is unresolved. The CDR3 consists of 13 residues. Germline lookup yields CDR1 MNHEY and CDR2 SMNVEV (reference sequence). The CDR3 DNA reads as TGTGCCACCAGTGAAGGGAGTGGGGATGGCTACACCTTC. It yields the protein CATSEGSGDGYTF.

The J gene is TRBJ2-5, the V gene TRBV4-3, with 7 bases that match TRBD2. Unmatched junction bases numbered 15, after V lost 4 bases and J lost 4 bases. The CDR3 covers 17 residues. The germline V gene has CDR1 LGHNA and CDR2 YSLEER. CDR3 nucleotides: TGCGCCAGCAGCCTTGCCGTTGGGCCCCCGGGGGGAGAGACCCAGTACTTC. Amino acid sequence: CASSLAVGPPGGETQYF.

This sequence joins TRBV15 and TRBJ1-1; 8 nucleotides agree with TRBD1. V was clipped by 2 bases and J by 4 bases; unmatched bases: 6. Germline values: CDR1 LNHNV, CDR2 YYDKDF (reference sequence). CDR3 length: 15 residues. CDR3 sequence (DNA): TGTGCCACCAGCAGAAAAGGGACAGGAGGCACTGAAGCTTTCTTT. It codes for CATSRKGTGGTEAFF.

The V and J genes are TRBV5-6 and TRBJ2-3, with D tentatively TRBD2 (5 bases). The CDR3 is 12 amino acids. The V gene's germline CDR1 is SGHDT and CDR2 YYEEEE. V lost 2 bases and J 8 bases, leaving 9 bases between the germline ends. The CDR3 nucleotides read TGTGCCAGCAGCTTAGTGGGAGTTACGCAGTATTTT. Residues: CASSLVGVTQYF.

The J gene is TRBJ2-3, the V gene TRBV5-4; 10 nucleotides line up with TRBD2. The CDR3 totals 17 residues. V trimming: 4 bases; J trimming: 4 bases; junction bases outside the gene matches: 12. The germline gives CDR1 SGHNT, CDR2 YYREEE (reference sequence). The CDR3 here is CASSLTSSGRGADTQYF. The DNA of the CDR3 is TGTGCCAGCAGCCTAACTTCTAGCGGGAGAGGGGCAGATACGCAGTATTTT.